The rows below give T cell receptor beta chains drawn from one sample of a study of T cell responses to AZD1222 COVID-19 vaccine. Assay used: immunoSEQ multiplex PCR; TCRdb lists only in-frame clones, some missing. The profile shows over 95,000 clones, approximately 87% of them singletons. The sequencing here drew on peripheral blood, taken on day 0 of AZD1222 vaccination. The receptors come from an adult in good health. CDR3s include the opening cysteine and the closing phenylalanine or tryptophan. D genes are given only for firm matches. Clone sizes are given selectively: once, few, many, or a class where the clone is expanded.

V: TRBV5-6; size: -; D: TRBD2; J: TRBJ2-5; DNA: TGTGCCAGCAGCCCTCGGGGGGGCCCTCGGACCCAGTACTTC; CDR3: CASSPRGGPRTQYF
V: TRBV30; size: -; D: TRBD1; J: TRBJ2-7; DNA: TGTGCCTGGAGCGAAATGGGACAGGGCTCCTACGAGCAGTACTTC; CDR3: CAWSEMGQGSYEQYF
V: TRBV9; size: -; D: -; J: TRBJ1-2; DNA: TGTGCCGGACCTGGGGGCCGCTTAGGAGTCTATGGCTACACCTTC; CDR3: CAGPGGRLGVYGYTF
V: TRBV19; size: -; D: TRBD2; J: TRBJ2-5; DNA: TGTGCCAGTAGTGCGGTAGCGGGACGCTCGGAGACCCAGTACTTC; CDR3: CASSAVAGRSETQYF
V: TRBV28; size: -; D: -; J: TRBJ1-1; DNA: TGTGCCAGCAGTCGTGGACAGAACACTGAAGCTTTCTTT; CDR3: CASSRGQNTEAFF
V: TRBV28; size: -; D: -; J: TRBJ1-5; DNA: TGTGCCAGCAGTCTGATCCCGCCCCAGCATTTT; CDR3: CASSLIPPQHF
V: TRBV2; size: once; D: TRBD1; J: TRBJ2-4; DNA: TGTGCCAGCAGTGGACAGGGGGCGAAGGTAGCCAAAAACATTCAGTACTTC; CDR3: CASSGQGAKVAKNIQYF
V: TRBV6-2/TRBV6-3; size: -; D: -; J: TRBJ2-1; DNA: TGTGCCAGCAGCCAATACAATGAGCAGTTCTTC; CDR3: CASSQYNEQFF
V: TRBV28; size: few; D: TRBD1; J: TRBJ1-1; DNA: TGTGCCAGCAGTTTCTGGACAGGGGGCGGAGGGTGGACTGAAGCTTTCTTT; CDR3: CASSFWTGGGGWTEAFF
V: TRBV2; size: -; D: -; J: TRBJ1-5; DNA: TGTGCCAGCAGTGAAGCCAGGGGATGGGATCAGCCCCAGCATTTT; CDR3: CASSEARGWDQPQHF
V: TRBV29-1; size: -; D: TRBD1; J: TRBJ2-1; DNA: TGCAGCGTACCCTTGGGACAGGGGGCTAACAATGAGCAGTTCTTC; CDR3: CSVPLGQGANNEQFF
V: TRBV9; size: -; D: -; J: TRBJ1-1; DNA: TGTGCCAGCAGCGTTACCCCGCGGGCGGTGAACACTGAAGCTTTCTTT; CDR3: CASSVTPRAVNTEAFF
V: TRBV15; size: -; D: -; J: TRBJ2-1; DNA: TGTGCCACCAGCCTGGGTCCACTAGACTACAATGAGCAGTTCTTC; CDR3: CATSLGPLDYNEQFF
V: TRBV28; size: -; D: -; J: TRBJ1-1; DNA: TGTGCCAGCAGTTTAGTACAGGGTACGGTGAGAGCTTTCTTT; CDR3: CASSLVQGTVRAFF
V: TRBV9; size: -; D: TRBD1; J: TRBJ1-1; DNA: TGTGCCAGCAGCGCCGCGAGGACAGGGGGCAGTGAAGCTTTCTTT; CDR3: CASSAARTGGSEAFF
V: TRBV30; size: -; D: TRBD1; J: TRBJ1-1; DNA: TGTGCCTGGCTTCCTGTCCCGGGACAGGGGGCCACTGAAGCTTTCTTT; CDR3: CAWLPVPGQGATEAFF
V: TRBV7-7; size: -; D: TRBD1; J: TRBJ1-5; DNA: TGTGCTAGCAGCTTATCCGGGACAGGGAAGGATGAAGATCAGCCCCAGCATTTT; CDR3: CASSLSGTGKDEDQPQHF
V: TRBV19; size: -; D: TRBD1; J: TRBJ1-2; DNA: TGTGCCAGTAGTCCGGGACAGGTCTATGGCTACACCTTC; CDR3: CASSPGQVYGYTF
V: TRBV4-3; size: -; D: -; J: TRBJ2-3; DNA: TGCGCCAGCGATGTCACAGATACGCAGTATTTT; CDR3: CASDVTDTQYF
V: TRBV6-2/TRBV6-3; size: -; D: -; J: TRBJ2-2; DNA: TGTGCCAGCAGTCTTCTGGCGACCACCGGGGAGCTGTTTTTT; CDR3: CASSLLATTGELFF
V: TRBV6-2/TRBV6-3; size: -; D: TRBD1; J: TRBJ2-2; DNA: TGTGCCAGCAGTTACAGGGGGCTGAACACCGGGGAGCTGTTTTTT; CDR3: CASSYRGLNTGELFF
V: TRBV2; size: -; D: -; J: TRBJ1-5; DNA: TGTGCCAGCGACGCAGGGTCCAATCAGCCCCAGCATTTT; CDR3: CASDAGSNQPQHF
V: TRBV19; size: -; D: TRBD1; J: TRBJ1-2; DNA: TGTGCCAGTACCTATGCTGGGACAGGGGGCGGCTATGGCTACACCTTC; CDR3: CASTYAGTGGGYGYTF
V: TRBV9; size: -; D: -; J: TRBJ1-2; DNA: TGTGCCAGCAGCGTAGTGGGGGGCGATGGCTACACCTTC; CDR3: CASSVVGGDGYTF
V: TRBV14; size: -; D: TRBD1; J: TRBJ1-6; DNA: TGTGCCAGCAGCCCACCACGAGGGACAGCAAATTCACCCCTCCACTTT; CDR3: CASSPPRGTANSPLHF
V: TRBV14; size: -; D: -; J: TRBJ2-7; DNA: TGTGCCAGCAGCCCGCACGAGGGCCTCCCCTACGAGCAGTACTTC; CDR3: CASSPHEGLPYEQYF
V: TRBV6-5; size: -; D: -; J: TRBJ2-7; DNA: TGTGCCAGCAGTTCCAGGACTAAACCCAACTCCTACGAGCAGTACTTC; CDR3: CASSSRTKPNSYEQYF
V: TRBV7-2; size: -; D: TRBD2; J: TRBJ2-7; DNA: TGTGCCAGCAGCCAGCCCTTGACTAGCGGGTTCTCCTACGAGCAGTACTTC; CDR3: CASSQPLTSGFSYEQYF
V: TRBV3-1/TRBV3-2; size: -; D: -; J: TRBJ2-7; DNA: TGTGCCAGCAGCAAAGACCCCGGGGGAACCTACGAGCAGTACTTC; CDR3: CASSKDPGGTYEQYF
V: TRBV3-1/TRBV3-2; size: -; D: -; J: TRBJ1-1; DNA: TGTGCCAGCAGAAACAGGGTCGACACTGAAGCTTTCTTT; CDR3: CASRNRVDTEAFF
V: TRBV7-9; size: -; D: -; J: TRBJ2-3; DNA: TGTGCCAGCAGCGTAGGCTCCGGTGGGTCTAGCACAGATACGCAGTATTTT; CDR3: CASSVGSGGSSTDTQYF
V: TRBV18; size: -; D: -; J: TRBJ2-7; DNA: TGTGCCAGCTCACTTACCCTGACTGAGGGGGAGCAGTACTTC; CDR3: CASSLTLTEGEQYF
V: TRBV15; size: -; D: -; J: TRBJ1-1; DNA: TGTGCCACCAGCAGAGATCGGGGGGCGAACACTGAAGCTTTCTTT; CDR3: CATSRDRGANTEAFF
V: TRBV5-4; size: -; D: -; J: TRBJ1-4; DNA: TGTGCCAGCAGCTTGGACAGGGAGGGTGAAAAACTGTTTTTT; CDR3: CASSLDREGEKLFF
V: TRBV15; size: once; D: -; J: TRBJ1-6; DNA: TGTGCCACCAGCAGAGAGAGGCAGGGGACACCCCTCCACTTT; CDR3: CATSRERQGTPLHF
V: TRBV2; size: -; D: -; J: TRBJ1-2; DNA: TGTGCCAGCAGTGAGGAGAAAGGGCCCTGGTATGGCTACACCTTC; CDR3: CASSEEKGPWYGYTF
V: TRBV9; size: -; D: -; J: TRBJ1-3; DNA: TGTGCCAGCAGCGTCCGCCCGGGGATGGGAAACACCATATATTTT; CDR3: CASSVRPGMGNTIYF
V: TRBV4-3; size: once; D: TRBD2; J: TRBJ2-3; DNA: TGCGCCAGCAGCCAAGCCCCTCTAGCGGCTAGCACAGATACGCAGTATTTT; CDR3: CASSQAPLAASTDTQYF
V: TRBV7-2; size: -; D: -; J: TRBJ2-1; DNA: TGTGCCAGCAGCTTCGCGGGGATCGGTGGTGAGCAGTTCTTC; CDR3: CASSFAGIGGEQFF
V: TRBV3-1/TRBV3-2; size: -; D: -; J: TRBJ2-2; DNA: TGTGCCAGCAACCGCAGGGATAACACCGGGGAGCTGTTTTTT; CDR3: CASNRRDNTGELFF
V: TRBV24-1; size: -; D: -; J: TRBJ1-6; DNA: TGTGCCACCAGTCCCCAGGATTCACCCCTCCACTTT; CDR3: CATSPQDSPLHF
V: TRBV7-9; size: -; D: -; J: TRBJ1-1; DNA: TGTGCCAGCAGTGGGGTGGGGTACACTGAAGCTTTCTTT; CDR3: CASSGVGYTEAFF
V: TRBV7-3; size: -; D: TRBD2; J: TRBJ2-7; DNA: TGTGCCAGCAGCTTAAGAGCGGGAGATGGGTACGAGCAGTACTTC; CDR3: CASSLRAGDGYEQYF
V: TRBV6-5; size: once; D: TRBD1; J: TRBJ1-1; DNA: TGTGCCAGCGACAGGGTCGGCACTGAAGCTTTCTTT; CDR3: CASDRVGTEAFF
V: TRBV3-1/TRBV3-2; size: -; D: TRBD1; J: TRBJ1-3; DNA: TGTGCCAGCAGCCAAGGGGGACAGGGCCCGGGAAACACCATATATTTT; CDR3: CASSQGGQGPGNTIYF
V: TRBV28; size: -; D: TRBD1; J: TRBJ1-2; DNA: TGTGCCAGCAGTTTGGGACAGGGTGGTGGCTACACCTTC; CDR3: CASSLGQGGGYTF